These 28 T cell receptor beta chains share one sample of origin, sequenced in a study of T cell responses to AZD1222 COVID-19 vaccine. Sequencing used immunoSEQ multiplex PCR; TCRdb keeps in-frame clones, though not all of them. Of about 93,000 clones listed, 80% to 90% were seen once; the top ten hold more than 2%. The source was peripheral blood, collected 28 days after the second AZD1222 dose. Receptor source: an adult who received the AZD1222 COVID-19 vaccine.

The chain combines TRBV7-3 with TRBJ2-3; TRBD1 is a possible D gene (6 bases). Between the trimmed V and J ends, which lost 4 bases and 0 bases, there was a span of 11 bases. The CDR3 is 15 amino acids. From germline, CDR1 is SGHTA and CDR2 FQGTGA. CDR3 sequence reads: CASSSRGGSTDTQYF. CDR3 DNA sequence: TGTGCCAGCAGCTCCAGGGGTGGGAGCACAGATACGCAGTATTTT.

This chain joins TRBV6-5 and TRBJ2-7; D tentatively reads TRBD1 or TRBD2 (7 bases each). V lost 6 bases to trimming and J lost 4 bases, with 13 bases between them. Germline loops: CDR1 MNHEY, CDR2 SVGAGI. The CDR3 is 13 residues long. CDR3 sequence reads: CASSRGGLYEQYF. CDR3 DNA: TGTGCCAGCAGCAGGGGGGGCCTATACGAGCAGTACTTC.

This chain joins TRBV25-1 and TRBJ2-5, with TRBD1 identical over 8 bases. This CDR3 has 15 residues. Germline CDR1 and CDR2: MGHDK and SYGVNS. J gave up 4 bases and V 3 bases, and 7 bases lay outside the gene matches. The CDR3 sequence is CASSDRQGAGETQYF. The CDR3 region has the DNA TGTGCCAGCAGTGATAGGCAGGGGGCGGGAGAGACCCAGTACTTC.

The J gene is TRBJ1-1, the V gene TRBV6-5; unclear D gene. From germline, CDR1 is MNHEY and CDR2 SVGAGI. CDR3 size: 14 residues. Trimming removed 2 bases at V and 3 bases at J, with 10 bases between. CDR3 in amino acids: CASSYAQWDTEAFF. The CDR3 DNA reads as TGTGCCAGCAGTTACGCCCAATGGGACACTGAAGCTTTCTTT.

The V and J genes are TRBV6-2 or TRBV6-3 and TRBJ2-3; TRBD2 matches 14 bases. The CDR3 spans 16 residues. V was clipped by 5 bases and J by 2 bases; unmatched bases: 3. Germline V CDR1 and CDR2: MNHEY, SVGEGT. Written as DNA, the CDR3 is TGTGCCAGCAGTAGGACTAGCGGGGGGCCCACAGATACGCAGTATTTT. Protein product: CASSRTSGGPTDTQYF.

The chain uses TRBV3-1 (or the pseudogene TRBV3-2) and TRBJ1-2; D gene unclear. The CDR3 loop spans 14 amino acids. Germline V gene lookup returns CDR1 LGHDT and CDR2 YNNKEL (reference sequence). Trimming took 4 bases from V and 7 from J, leaving 16 bases between them. CDR3 coding DNA: TGTGCCAGCAGCCCCTCCGGGGATAGTGGTGGCTACACCTTC. It specifies CASSPSGDSGGYTF.

This clone has just a few counts. The CDR3 spells CASRQGGGLNYGYTF. The CDR3 DNA reads TGTGCCAGTCGACAGGGCGGTGGATTAAATTATGGCTACACCTTC. The rearrangement uses TRBV19 and TRBJ1-2; TRBD1 aligns across 7 bases. CDR1 is LNHDA, CDR2 SQIVND, per germline (reference sequence). The V segment lost 8 bases and the J segment 5 bases; nucleotides outside the gene matches: 14. The CDR3 sequence is 15 residues long.

The rearrangement links TRBV2 to TRBJ1-2, with D perhaps TRBD1 (6 bases). The V end was cut by 3 bases, the J end by 2 bases, with 13 bases between. Per germline, CDR1 SNHLY and CDR2 FYNNEI. The CDR3 runs to 15 residues. The CDR3 nucleotides are TGTGCCAGCAGTGAGGGGGCGGCAGTCAACTATGGCTACACCTTC. Protein product: CASSEGAAVNYGYTF.

The gene calls are TRBV9 and TRBJ2-7; D is uncertain. V dropped 0 bases and J dropped 0 bases, with 4 bases sitting between them. Germline assignment: CDR1 SGDLS and CDR2 YYNGEE. This CDR3 region has 13 residues. The CDR3 loop is CASSVGSSYEQYF. The CDR3 DNA reads as TGTGCCAGCAGCGTAGGGAGCTCCTACGAGCAGTACTTC. Filled out from reference TRBV9 and TRBJ2-7, the complete variable domain reads DSGVTQTPKHLITATGQRVTLRCSPRSGDLSVYWYQQSLDQGLQFLIQYYNGEERAKGNILERFSAQQFPDLHSELNLSSLELGDSALYFCASSVGSSYEQYFGPGTRLTVT.

The chain uses TRBV23-1 and TRBJ1-4; possible D gene TRBD1, 5 bases. TRBV23-1 is designated an ORF whose function remains uncertain. This CDR3 has 14 amino acids. V was trimmed by 11 bases and J by 7 bases, leaving 20 bases between them. Here the CDR3 DNA reads TGCGCCGTTAACAGGCCGGTCGCCTCTGAAAAACTGTTTTTT. Translated, it gives CAVNRPVASEKLFF.

V is TRBV18 and J is TRBJ1-2; possibly TRBD1 for D (5 bases). The V gene lost 3 bases and the J gene lost 6 bases, with 17 bases spanning the gap. The CDR3 runs to 15 residues. The germline gives CDR1 KGHSH, CDR2 LQKENI. The CDR3 sequence: CASSPGTAIVDGYTF. CDR3 DNA sequence: TGTGCCAGCTCACCGGGGACGGCTATCGTCGATGGCTACACCTTC. Combining the CDR3 with reference TRBV18 and TRBJ1-2 gives the whole variable domain NAGVMQNPRHLVRRRGQEARLRCSPMKGHSHVYWYRQLPEEGLKFMVYLQKENIIDESGMPKERFSAEFPKEGPSILRIQQVVRGDSAAYFCASSPGTAIVDGYTFGSGTRLTVV.

The chain recombines TRBV3-1 (or the pseudogene TRBV3-2) with TRBJ2-1; D not certain. The CDR3 has 18 amino acids. CDR1 is LGHDT, CDR2 YNNKEL, per germline (reference sequence). V was trimmed by 0 bases and J by 1 base, leaving 16 bases between them. Here the CDR3 reads CASSQDRAPLNSYNEQFF. The CDR3 DNA reads TGTGCCAGCAGCCAAGATCGCGCACCCTTGAATTCCTACAATGAGCAGTTCTTC.

DNA for the CDR3: TGTGCCAGCAGTAACCACCAAGAGACCCAGTACTTC. It is translated as CASSNHQETQYF. The rearrangement uses TRBV9 and TRBJ2-5; D unclear. CDR1 SGDLS and CDR2 YYNGEE come from the germline V gene. Trimming left V 5 bases short and J 0 bases short, with 5 bases between. The CDR3 runs 12 residues.

The CDR3 coding sequence is TGCAGCGTTTCGAACACCGGGGAGCTGTTTTTT. Residues: CSVSNTGELFF. The chain employs TRBV29-1 and TRBJ2-2; no clear D. The CDR3 spans 11 residues. Looked up from germline, CDR1 is SQVTM and CDR2 is ANQGSEA. V lost 5 bases to trimming and J lost 0 bases, with 1 base between them.

V and J are TRBV5-1 and TRBJ1-2; D unclear. The CDR3 is 15 amino acids. Deletions cut 0 bases from V and 8 bases from J, with 17 bases between. CDR1 and CDR2 from the germline V gene are SGHRS and YFSETQ. In nucleotides, the CDR3 is TGCGCCAGCAGCTTGGCCCCAACAGTCTGCGGGGGCTACACCTTC. It translates to CASSLAPTVCGGYTF.

This chain uses TRBV5-1 with TRBJ2-2, with 7 bases fitting TRBD1. The junction had 10 bases not matched to a gene; V was cut back by 0 bases and J by 2 bases. Germline V gene sequence: CDR1 SGHRS, CDR2 YFSETQ. The CDR3 is 18 amino acids. The CDR3 is CASSLVGQAFANTGELFF. As DNA, the CDR3 is TGCGCCAGCAGCTTGGTAGGACAGGCGTTTGCCAACACCGGGGAGCTGTTTTTT.

The genes are TRBV3-1 (or the pseudogene TRBV3-2) and TRBJ1-6, with D possibly being TRBD1 (5 bases). Germline V lookup: CDR1 LGHDT, CDR2 YNNKEL (reference sequence). Trimming took 3 bases from V and 8 from J, leaving 8 bases between them. The CDR3 runs to 13 residues. CDR3 region: CASSQGLHSPLHF. As DNA, the CDR3 is TGTGCCAGCAGCCAGGGACTGCATTCACCCCTCCACTTT.

The V call is TRBV12-3 or TRBV12-4, the J call TRBJ2-7; D remains unclear. The CDR3 length is 11 residues. Trimming pared 1 base from V and 5 bases from J, leaving 3 bases between. CDR3 DNA: TGTGCCAGCAGTTTAGTCAACGAGCAGTACTTC. Translated, it gives CASSLVNEQYF.

This sequence joins TRBV14 and TRBJ2-3; tentatively, D is TRBD1 or TRBD2 (5 bases each). Between the trimmed V and J ends, which lost 3 bases and 3 bases, there was a span of 19 bases. The CDR3 runs 17 residues. CDR1 is SGHDN, CDR2 FVKESK, per germline. The CDR3 DNA reads TGTGCCAGCAGCCACCGGACTGGGACCGCGGAGACAGATACGCAGTATTTT. Protein: CASSHRTGTAETDTQYF.

The V gene is TRBV10-2, the J gene TRBJ2-7; 7 nucleotides line up with TRBD2. The V gene's germline CDR1 is WSHSY and CDR2 SAAADI. The CDR3 runs to 13 residues. Trimming cost V 6 bases and J 6 bases; bases outside gene matches: 8. The CDR3 DNA follows: TGCGCCAGCAGGCGGAGCGGGGCGCTCGAGCAGTACTTC. This codes for CASRRSGALEQYF.

This rearrangement joins TRBV6-4 to TRBJ1-2; 10 nucleotides agree with TRBD1. The CDR3 runs to 14 residues. Unmatched junction bases numbered 5, after V lost 6 bases and J lost 4 bases. Germline-derived CDR1 and CDR2 are MRHNA and SNTAGT. The CDR3 bases are TGTGCCAGCAGCCCGGGACAGGGGACCTATGGCTACACCTTC. Amino acid sequence: CASSPGQGTYGYTF.

Here the CDR3 DNA reads TGCGCCAGCAGCTTGGCCGGTCTTTCCTACGAGCAGTACTTC. Its protein is CASSLAGLSYEQYF. The chain is built from TRBV5-1 and TRBJ2-7; D not certain. From germline, CDR1 is SGHRS and CDR2 YFSETQ. This CDR3 has 14 residues. V lost 0 bases and J 1 base, leaving 8 bases between the germline ends.

The chain employs TRBV27 and TRBJ1-1; D uncertain. The CDR3 sequence is 13 residues long. The germline CDR1 and CDR2 sequences are MNHEY and SMNVEV (reference sequence). The V gene lost 3 bases and the J gene lost 2 bases, with 7 bases spanning the gap. The CDR3 region has the DNA TGTGCCAGCAGTTTTTCAGGAAACACTGAAGCTTTCTTT. This gives the protein CASSFSGNTEAFF.

The genes are TRBV6-5 and TRBJ1-4; D unresolved. V was cut by 4 bases and J by 11 bases, with 14 bases left in between. Per the germline V gene, CDR1 is MNHEY and CDR2 is SVGAGI. The CDR3 totals 13 residues. CDR3 sequence: CASSSPIEEKLFF. CDR3 coding DNA: TGTGCCAGCAGTTCCCCGATCGAAGAGAAACTGTTTTTT.

The V and J genes are TRBV6-4 and TRBJ2-3, with D unclear. Trimming removed 2 bases from V and 4 bases from J, with 13 bases in between. This CDR3 region has 15 residues. CDR1 MRHNA and CDR2 SNTAGT come from the germline V gene. In DNA form, the CDR3 reads TGTGCCAGCAGTGACCGGGCGGACCGCCCAGATACGCAGTATTTT. This encodes CASSDRADRPDTQYF.

Concerning this clone itself: Distinct nucleotide sequences in the sample also encode this CDR3. The chain carries TRBV27 and TRBJ1-2, with D tentatively TRBD1 (5 bases). The CDR3 totals 12 residues. V shed 5 bases and J shed 8 bases, with 12 bases lying between them. The germline CDR1 and CDR2 sequences are MNHEY and SMNVEV (reference sequence). The CDR3 loop is CASSPTGGGYTF. Written as DNA, the CDR3 is TGTGCCAGCAGTCCAACAGGAGGAGGCTACACCTTC.

The rearrangement joins TRBV2 to TRBJ1-2, with a possible D match to TRBD1 (6 bases). Germline loops: CDR1 SNHLY, CDR2 FYNNEI. This CDR3 is 14 amino acids long. Deletions cut 0 bases from V and 3 bases from J, with 8 bases between. The CDR3 spells CASSEARQDYGYTF. DNA of the CDR3: TGTGCCAGCAGTGAAGCGCGACAGGACTATGGCTACACCTTC.

V and J are TRBV7-9 and TRBJ2-1; TRBD2 aligns across 7 bases. This CDR3 contains 13 residues. Germline V CDR1 and CDR2: SEHNR, FQNEAQ (reference sequence). V shed 5 bases and J 8 bases; nucleotides not matched to a gene: 6. Written as DNA, the CDR3 is TGTGCCAGCAGCGGACTAGTTGCGGATGAGCAGTTCTTC. Amino acids: CASSGLVADEQFF. The complete variable domain, with remaining parts taken from reference TRBV7-9 and TRBJ2-1, reads DTGVSQNPRHKITKRGQNVTFRCDPISEHNRLYWYRQTLGQGPEFLTYFQNEAQLEKSRLLSDRFSAERPKGSFSTLEIQRTEQGDSAMYLCASSGLVADEQFFGPGTRLTVL.